These T cell receptor beta chains were read from a single sample in a study of cytomegalovirus exposure and HLA in healthy donors. Only in-frame clones appear in the TCRdb table, and some are missing; sequencing was by immunoSEQ multiplex PCR. Of 160,000 or so clones listed, more than 70% were seen once; the top ten hold about 2.7%. Sequencing was carried out using PBMCs. Every receptor here comes from a man aged 18 to 35 in good health and CMV-seronegative. The CDR3 runs from the conserved cysteine through the conserved F or W. D genes are given only for firm matches. Clone size appears in some rows only: once, few, many, or a class for an expanded clone.

TRBV25-1	TRBD2	.	TRBJ2-5	TGTGCCAGCAGTGAACCTGCCCTAGCGGGAGATACCCAGTACTTC	CASSEPALAGDTQYF
TRBV28	TRBD1	.	TRBJ2-5	TGTGCCAGCAGTTCGACAGGGGCCCCAGAGACCCAGTACTTC	CASSSTGAPETQYF
TRBV19	TRBD1	.	TRBJ1-5	TGTGCCAGTAGTACGGGACAGGTTAGCAATCAGCCCCAGCATTTT	CASSTGQVSNQPQHF
TRBV19	TRBD1	.	TRBJ1-2	TGTGCCAGTAGTACCCCACGACAGGGAGGCTACACCTTC	CASSTPRQGGYTF
TRBV28	TRBD1	.	TRBJ1-1	TGTGCCAGCAGTTCGGGACAGGGGTCGAACACTGAAGCTTTCTTT	CASSSGQGSNTEAFF
TRBV6-5	TRBD1	.	TRBJ2-7	TGTGCCAGCAGTTCCGGGACAGGATGGTACGAGCAGTACTTC	CASSSGTGWYEQYF
TRBV5-1	TRBD2	.	TRBJ2-1	TGCGCCAGCAGCTTGAAGCGGGGGGTCTACAATGAGCAGTTCTTC	CASSLKRGVYNEQFF
TRBV6-1	.	.	TRBJ1-2	TGTGCCAGCAGTGAATTCTCCAGGGGATATAACTATGGCTACACCTTC	CASSEFSRGYNYGYTF
TRBV10-1	.	.	TRBJ2-7	TGCGCCAGCAGTCTAGACGGATCCTACGAGCAGTACTTC	CASSLDGSYEQYF
TRBV10-1	.	.	TRBJ2-7	TGCGCCAGCAGTGGGTCCTGGGACTCCCCTTCCTACGAGCAGTACTTC	CASSGSWDSPSYEQYF
TRBV4-2	.	.	TRBJ2-7	TGTGCCAGCAGCCAAGAGGAAAGCGGACCCTACGAGCAGTACTTC	CASSQEESGPYEQYF
TRBV28	.	.	TRBJ1-3	TGTGCCAGCATAGGGGAAGGTGGAAACACCATATATTTT	CASIGEGGNTIYF
TRBV25-1	TRBD1	.	TRBJ2-7	TGTGCCAGCAGTGAAAGGACAGGGACCCCGGACGAGCAGTACTTC	CASSERTGTPDEQYF
TRBV7-2	TRBD1	.	TRBJ1-4	TGTGCCAGCAGCTTGGGACAGGGGAGGGAAAAACTGTTTTTT	CASSLGQGREKLFF
TRBV27	.	.	TRBJ2-5	TGTGCCAGCAGTTTAGTTTTAGAGACAATAGAGACCCAGTACTTC	CASSLVLETIETQYF
TRBV28	TRBD2	.	TRBJ2-5	TGTGCCAGCAGTTTCCCTCAAACAGGGCATGGTAGCGGGAGGAGAGAGACCCAGTACTTC	CASSFPQTGHGSGRRETQYF
TRBV21-1	.	.	TRBJ1-6	TGTGCCAGCACCGCCGCAACAGGGGGTTGGTTTGGGTCCTATAATTCACCCCTCCACTTT	CASTAATGGWFGSYNSPLHF
TRBV7-9	.	.	TRBJ2-7	TGTGCCAGCAGCTTAACCGGGGAGCAGTACTTC	CASSLTGEQYF
TRBV10-3	TRBD1	few	TRBJ1-6	TGTGCCATCAGTGAATCGGCGGACAGGGGGACTTCACCCCTCCACTTT	CAISESADRGTSPLHF
TRBV13	TRBD2	.	TRBJ2-3	TGTGCCAGCAGCTTATTTGGTAGCGGGGGGCCCCGCACAGATACGCAGTATTTT	CASSLFGSGGPRTDTQYF
TRBV30	.	.	TRBJ1-3	TGTGCCTGGAGTGTACGTGGGAGCTCTGGAAACACCATATATTTT	CAWSVRGSSGNTIYF
TRBV9	.	.	TRBJ2-4	TGTGCCAGCAGCGTAGGGGGATTGGACACTCAAAACATTCAGTACTTC	CASSVGGLDTQNIQYF
TRBV27	TRBD1	once	TRBJ1-5	TGTGCCAGCAGCGAAGGACAGGGGAGTATTAAGCCCCAGCATTTT	CASSEGQGSIKPQHF
TRBV6-4	.	few	TRBJ2-3	TGTGCCAGCAGTGAGCGGAGCACAGATACGCAGTATTTT	CASSERSTDTQYF
TRBV4-1	TRBD1	.	TRBJ1-6	TGCGCCAGCAGCGACCGACAGGGTAATTCACCCCTCCACTTT	CASSDRQGNSPLHF
TRBV4-1	.	.	TRBJ1-4	TGCGCCAGCAGCCAAGAAGGGAGGGGCTGGGATGAAAAACTGTTTTTT	CASSQEGRGWDEKLFF
TRBV28	.	.	TRBJ1-1	TGTGCCAGCAGTTTGGGCAGGGCCACTGAAGCTTTCTTT	CASSLGRATEAFF
TRBV5-4	.	.	TRBJ2-5	TGTGCCAGCATGCTGATCGACAGTAACCAAGAGACCCAGTACTTC	CASMLIDSNQETQYF
TRBV18	.	.	TRBJ1-5	TGTGCCAGCTCACCACCGCAGGGAATCAATCAGCCCCAGCATTTT	CASSPPQGINQPQHF
TRBV10-3	.	.	TRBJ1-1	TGTGCCATCAGCCGCACCGCGGGGGCCACTGAAGCTTTCTTT	CAISRTAGATEAFF
TRBV5-1	.	.	TRBJ2-1	TGCGCCAGCAGCTTGGAGCTGTACAATGAGCAGTTCTTC	CASSLELYNEQFF
TRBV19	.	.	TRBJ1-5	TGTGCCAGCCATATTCCGGGGAACGGAAAGCCCCAGCATTTT	CASHIPGNGKPQHF
TRBV9	TRBD1	.	TRBJ1-5	TGTGCCAGCAGCGTAGAGGGACAGGGAGGGAGCAATCAGCCCCAGCATTTT	CASSVEGQGGSNQPQHF
TRBV19	.	few	TRBJ2-3	TGTGCCAGTAGTATGCTACCCGGAGATACGCAGTATTTT	CASSMLPGDTQYF
TRBV4-2	.	.	TRBJ2-3	TGTGCCAGCAGCCAAGACGAACAGGGTTCCACAGATACGCAGTATTTT	CASSQDEQGSTDTQYF
TRBV4-2	.	.	TRBJ1-1	TGTGCCAGCAGCCAAGATCGGACAGCCGGCACTGAAGCTTTCTTT	CASSQDRTAGTEAFF
TRBV27	.	.	TRBJ2-7	TGTGCCAGCACTCCCTCGTTCCCGGGGCAGGGGAACGAGCAGTACTTC	CASTPSFPGQGNEQYF
TRBV27	.	.	TRBJ1-2	TGTGCCAGCAGTTTATACGGTGGTCTTAGCTATGGCTACACCTTC	CASSLYGGLSYGYTF
TRBV6-5	.	.	TRBJ1-2	TGTGCCAGCACCCAATCCGACATCTATGGCTACACCTTC	CASTQSDIYGYTF
TRBV2	TRBD2	.	TRBJ2-5	TGTGCCAGTCGCGGAGGATTAAGCGGGGCGATCGAGACCCAGTACTTC	CASRGGLSGAIETQYF
TRBV19	.	.	TRBJ2-2	TGTGCCAGTAGTATCGGTAGCCGGGGCACCGGGGAGCTGTTTTTT	CASSIGSRGTGELFF
TRBV10-3	.	.	TRBJ2-1	TGTGCCATCAGTGCGTCGGCGGCGAGCTCCTACAATGAGCAGTTCTTC	CAISASAASSYNEQFF
TRBV27	.	.	TRBJ1-5	TGTGCCAGCAGTTTCAAGGGTACAGGTTTGTTAAAACCCCAGCATTTT	CASSFKGTGLLKPQHF
TRBV7-2	.	.	TRBJ1-5	TGTGCCAGCAGCGACATCAGGGGAGGGGATCAGCCCCAGCATTTT	CASSDIRGGDQPQHF
TRBV5-1	.	.	TRBJ1-4	TGCGCCAGCAGCTTTACCAAGCCTAATGAAAAACTGTTTTTT	CASSFTKPNEKLFF
TRBV14	.	.	TRBJ1-6	TGTGCCAGCAGGGAGAATAATTCACCCCTCCACTTT	CASRENNSPLHF
TRBV30	.	.	TRBJ1-5	TGTGCCTGGATTCACCCCGGACAGCGCTCGTCTTATCAGCCCCAGCATTTT	CAWIHPGQRSSYQPQHF
TRBV28	.	.	TRBJ1-5	TGTGCCAGCAGTTTATTACTCGGAGGCAATCAGCCCCAGCATTTT	CASSLLLGGNQPQHF